This entry describes one TCR beta chain. Its antigen is unknown. No base quality information exists; no much larger clone differs at one position. The data originate from a study of blood T cell repertoires in COVID-19 (dated by TCRdb to 2018 to 2021). General notes on the study: Samples from collaborators originated in the United States, Italy and Spain and spanned both the acute and convalescent phases of COVID-19. The material from the prospective study consisted of cDNA or gDNA derived from T cells, B-cell-depleted T cells, or PBMCs. Deeply sampled blood TCRbeta repertoires from subjects exposed to, actively infected with, or recovered from COVID-19 were included in the dataset. The repertoires were released in a freely available public database meant as a resource for research on the immune response to SARS-CoV-2. Samples were obtained from the ongoing ImmuneRACE study (first 160 participants) and from 950 to 1,500 subjects provided by 6 global collaborators. Nearly every sample came with metadata listing a de-identified subject ID, COVID-19 status, age in years and sex. Where HLA class I and class II types were available, the types were taken from metadata supplied by the sample provider, not from assay-based typing. What the work shows at the level of the full study, not this receptor alone: The quantity of clinical and demographic metadata differed by source and by participant and was supplied without curation.

TCRbeta CDR3 regions were amplified from genomic DNA by means of the immunoSEQ Assay, a bias-controlled multiplex PCR. The original pipeline was this. The number of nucleated cells in each sample was estimated by amplification of reference gene primers within the assay. To quantify the absolute abundance of each unique TCRbeta CDR3 rearrangement, sequence reads were collapsed and filtered. For each sample, productive Simpson clonality was calculated as the square root of Simpson's diversity index over productive rearrangements. Drawn from immuneACCESS, this table holds only the in-frame rearrangements with V and J called that TCRdb kept. Clones are partly lost; checked studies trace under half to an unresolved V gene and leave the rest unexplained. V and J calls and clone size follow that table, whereas D and trimming were derived from the DNA. A total of about 160,000 clones appear in this sample, roughly 84% of them only once. Of the sample, 2.9% falls within the top ten clones.

Whole blood was collected in K2EDTA tubes by collaborating institutions according to the institutions' own protocols. For TCRbeta analysis, collaborators shipped samples as frozen whole blood, isolated PBMCs, or DNA extracted from either of those sample types. Trimming leaves V shorter by 4 bases and J shorter by 1 base, with the junction holding 5 bases beyond the gene matches. CDR1 and CDR2, per the germline V gene (reference sequence), are SEHNR and FQNEAQ. The CDR3 measures 16 amino acids from cysteine to phenylalanine. The only DNA kept is the CDR3, 48 bases in frame from the first base. This receptor chain uses TRBV7-9 and TRBJ2-7, with TRBD2 matching 12 junction bases. Sample: peripheral blood. The sequence came from a woman aged 55-70 years with acute or convalescent COVID-19. The sequenced DNA is TGTGCCAGCAGCTCCCGACTAGCGGGGGCTTCCTACGAGCAGTACTTC. It specifies CASSSRLAGASYEQYF.